This TCR beta chain is from a study of Ad26.COV2.S vaccination and SARS-CoV-2 variants. About the research overall: Ad26.COV2.S, an intramuscular injection, was given once or twice 56 days apart.

Generated by immunoSEQ multiplex PCR, the TCRdb table keeps only in-frame clones and is missing some. Among 300,000 to 400,000 clones listed, roughly 91% were seen once. In this sample, this clone turned up once. The antigen remains undetermined. This CDR3 region has 11 residues. Germline lookup yields CDR1 MNHEY and CDR2 SVGAGI. Trimming removed 6 bases from V and 5 bases from J, with 7 bases in between. Study results and caveats: Post-vaccination spike-specific CD8+ and CD4+ T cell responses reportedly had substantial breadth.

Treatment noted: roughly 18 received Ad26.COV2.S at low or high dose, single or two shots; about five received placebo; per-sample allocation not given. The samples were gathered on day 63 after the first injection of vaccine or placebo. The sample here was peripheral blood, taken in a trial of Ad26.COV2.S vaccine versus placebo. The V and J genes are TRBV6-5 and TRBJ2-5; no clear D. The clonotype was recovered from a person between 18 and 65 years old who received the Ad26.COV2.S COVID-19 vaccine or a placebo. CDR3 sequence (DNA): TGTGCCAGCAGGAGCCGGGAGACCCAGTACTTC. It encodes CASRSRETQYF.